This T cell receptor (beta chain) was recorded in a study of vaccination effects on CD4 cells after COVID-19. Findings and caveats of the study: In convalescents, post-vaccine spike-reactive clones were mainly new clones induced by vaccination.

To note about this clone: The target antigen is unknown.

ViraFEST assay sequencing came after antigen-specific CD4+ T cells were expanded with viral peptide pools. Investigators separated out CD4+ T cells once more than nine days of culture had passed. This person's SARS-CoV-2 infection, confirmed by PCR, occurred between March and December 2020. Around 2.2 million PBMC were seeded per well and grown in the presence of about 10 IU/ml IL-2 and about 10 ug/ml peptides. The negative control condition used HIV-1 Nef peptides. Cultures got half-medium changes with IL-2 on days 3 and 7. Deletions cut 5 bases from V and 1 base from J, with 10 bases between. This CDR3 spans 14 amino acids. From germline, CDR1 is SGHNT and CDR2 YENEEA. The data were produced by immunoSEQ multiplex PCR, yet TCRdb's version contains in-frame clones alone and is incomplete. This table has roughly 70,000 clones, roughly 73% appearing once.

This TCR was sampled from a human donor who had a prior SARS-CoV-2 infection. This sequence joins TRBV11-3 and TRBJ2-3, with no clear D. Sample: CD4+ T cells from PBMCs cultured with HIV peptides, taken before COVID-19 vaccination. Subset noted: HIV-1 Nef peptide pool negative control/reference culture. The CDR3, as DNA: TGTGCCAGCAGCCTCAGTCGTGGCACAGATACGCAGTATTTT. Translated, it gives CASSLSRGTDTQYF. Filled out from reference TRBV11-3 and TRBJ2-3, the complete variable domain reads EAGVVQSPRYKIIEKKQPVAFWCNPISGHNTLYWYLQNLGQGPELLIRYENEEAVDDSQLPKDRFSAERLKGVDSTLKIQPAELGDSAVYLCASSLSRGTDTQYFGPGTRLTVL.